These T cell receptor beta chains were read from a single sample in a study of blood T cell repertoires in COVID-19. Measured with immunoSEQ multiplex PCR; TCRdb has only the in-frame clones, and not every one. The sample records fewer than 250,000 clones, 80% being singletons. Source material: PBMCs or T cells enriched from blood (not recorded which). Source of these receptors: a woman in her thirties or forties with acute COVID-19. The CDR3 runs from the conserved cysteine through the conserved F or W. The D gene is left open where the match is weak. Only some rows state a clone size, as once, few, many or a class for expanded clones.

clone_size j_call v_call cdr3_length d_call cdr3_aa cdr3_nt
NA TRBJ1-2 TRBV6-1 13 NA CASSERTANGYTF TGTGCCAGCAGTGAACGGACAGCCAATGGCTACACCTTC
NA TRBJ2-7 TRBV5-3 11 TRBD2 CARSRREEQYF TGTGCCAGAAGCCGGCGGGAGGAGCAGTACTTC
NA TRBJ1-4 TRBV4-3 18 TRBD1 CASSQDKGQGLPNEKLFF TGCGCCAGCAGCCAAGATAAGGGACAGGGGCTCCCTAATGAAAAACTGTTTTTT
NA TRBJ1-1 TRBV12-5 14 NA CASGYGDRQSEAFF TGTGCTAGTGGCTATGGGGATCGACAGTCGGAAGCTTTCTTT
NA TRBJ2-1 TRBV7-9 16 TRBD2 CASSSRFSGRANEQFF TGTGCCAGCAGTTCTCGTTTTAGCGGGAGGGCTAATGAGCAGTTCTTC
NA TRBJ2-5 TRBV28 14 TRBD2 CASSSLAGEETQYF TGTGCCAGCAGTTCGCTAGCGGGAGAAGAGACCCAGTACTTC
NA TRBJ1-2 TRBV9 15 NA CASSVRRGLEDGYTF TGTGCCAGCAGCGTACGCCGGGGGTTGGAGGATGGCTACACCTTC
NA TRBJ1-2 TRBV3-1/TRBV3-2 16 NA CASSQERGNLNYGYTF TGTGCCAGCAGCCAAGAGCGCGGAAACTTAAACTATGGCTACACCTTC
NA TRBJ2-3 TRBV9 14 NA CASSPQPSTDTQYF TGTGCCAGCAGCCCACAGCCTAGCACAGATACGCAGTATTTT
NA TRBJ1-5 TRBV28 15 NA CASKAQGADNQPQHF TGTGCCAGCAAAGCGCAAGGGGCCGACAATCAGCCCCAGCATTTT
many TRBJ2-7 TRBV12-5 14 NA CASGLEDTAYEQYF TGTGCTAGTGGTTTGGAAGACACGGCCTACGAGCAGTACTTC
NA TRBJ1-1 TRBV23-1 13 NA CASRTDMNTEAFF TGCGCCAGCAGGACGGACATGAACACTGAAGCTTTCTTT
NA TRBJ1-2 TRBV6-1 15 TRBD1 CASSDPRGRFDGYTF TGTGCCAGCAGTGACCCCAGGGGGCGCTTTGATGGCTACACCTTC
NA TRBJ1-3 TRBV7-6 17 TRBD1 CASSYDRGGSSGNTIYF TGTGCCAGCAGCTACGACAGGGGGGGTTCATCTGGAAACACCATATATTTT
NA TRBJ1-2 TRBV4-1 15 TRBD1 CASSQADRGIYGYTF TGCGCCAGCAGCCAAGCCGACAGGGGGATCTATGGCTACACCTTC
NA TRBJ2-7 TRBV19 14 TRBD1 CASRSQGNSYEQYF TGTGCCAGTAGGTCACAGGGGAACTCCTACGAGCAGTACTTC
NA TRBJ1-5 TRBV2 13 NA CASSESGYQPQHF TGTGCCAGCAGTGAATCGGGTTACCAGCCCCAGCATTTT
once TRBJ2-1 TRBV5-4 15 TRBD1 CASSRGQGRNNEQFF TGTGCCAGCAGCCGAGGACAGGGAAGGAACAATGAGCAGTTCTTC
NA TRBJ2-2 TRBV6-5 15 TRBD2 CASSLGGRRGGELFF TGTGCCAGCAGTTTAGGCGGGAGGAGGGGCGGGGAGCTGTTTTTT
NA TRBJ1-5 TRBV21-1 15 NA CASTMDGGNDQPQHF TGTGCCAGCACGATGGACGGAGGTAATGATCAGCCCCAGCATTTT
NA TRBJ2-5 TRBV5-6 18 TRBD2 CASSWTLTQREDQETQYF TGTGCCAGCAGCTGGACCCTGACTCAGCGGGAGGACCAAGAGACCCAGTACTTC
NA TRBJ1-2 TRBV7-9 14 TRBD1 CASSLRQGNYGYTF TGTGCCAGCAGCTTACGACAGGGGAACTATGGCTACACCTTC
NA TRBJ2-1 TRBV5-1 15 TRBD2 CASSLEAGSDNEQFF TGCGCCAGCAGCTTGGAAGCGGGATCCGACAATGAGCAGTTCTTC
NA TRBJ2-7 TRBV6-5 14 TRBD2 CASTAGGPSNEQYF TGTGCCAGCACTGCGGGGGGTCCAAGCAACGAGCAGTACTTC
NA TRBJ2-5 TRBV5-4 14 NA CASSFGRGGETQYF TGTGCCAGCAGCTTCGGGAGAGGAGGGGAGACCCAGTACTTC
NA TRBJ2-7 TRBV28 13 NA CASRPSGEWVQYF TGTGCCAGCAGGCCCTCGGGGGAGTGGGTGCAGTACTTC
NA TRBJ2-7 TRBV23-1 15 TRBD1 CASSSHFSGQYEQYF TGCGCCAGCAGTTCACACTTTTCGGGACAGTACGAGCAGTACTTC
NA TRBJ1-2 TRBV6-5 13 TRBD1 CASLQGTVYGYTF TGTGCCAGCCTCCAAGGGACAGTTTATGGCTACACCTTC
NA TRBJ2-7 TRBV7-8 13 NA CASSRALVGEQYF TGTGCCAGCAGCCGGGCCCTAGTGGGTGAGCAGTACTTC
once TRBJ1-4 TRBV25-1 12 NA CASSEFKGGVFF TGTGCCAGCAGTGAATTTAAGGGGGGGGTGTTTTTT
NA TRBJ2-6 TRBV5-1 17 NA CASSFSGLESGANVLTF TGCGCCAGCAGCTTCTCAGGGTTGGAATCTGGGGCCAACGTCCTGACTTTC
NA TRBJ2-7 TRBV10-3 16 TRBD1 CAISPGQGAVVDEQYF TGTGCCATCAGCCCGGGACAGGGGGCAGTAGTCGACGAGCAGTACTTC
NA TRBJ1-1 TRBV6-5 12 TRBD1 CASSKDRVQAFF TGTGCCAGCAGTAAGGACAGGGTTCAGGCTTTCTTT
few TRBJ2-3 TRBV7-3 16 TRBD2 CASSQGLAGVGDTQYF TGTGCCAGCAGCCAAGGACTAGCGGGAGTTGGAGATACGCAGTATTTT
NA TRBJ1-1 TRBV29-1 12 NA CSVPTGNTEAFF TGCAGCGTCCCTACAGGGAACACTGAAGCTTTCTTT
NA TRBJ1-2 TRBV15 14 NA CATSRDLGRSGYTF TGTGCCACCAGCAGAGATTTAGGGAGGAGCGGCTACACCTTC
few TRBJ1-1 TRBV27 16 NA CASSLGYQGRYTEAFF TGTGCCAGCAGTTTAGGGTACCAGGGGCGTTACACTGAAGCTTTCTTT
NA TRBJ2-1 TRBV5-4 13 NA CASSMTGLNEQFF TGTGCCAGCAGCATGACAGGTCTCAACGAGCAGTTCTTC
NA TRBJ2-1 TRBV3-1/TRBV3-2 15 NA CASSQDSGSYNEQFF TGTGCCAGCAGCCAAGATTCGGGGTCCTACAATGAGCAGTTCTTC
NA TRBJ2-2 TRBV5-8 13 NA CASTGVWTGELFF TGTGCCAGCACAGGGGTGTGGACCGGGGAGCTGTTTTTT
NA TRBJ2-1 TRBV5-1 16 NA CASSFSGGFSYNEQFF TGCGCCAGCAGCTTTTCGGGCGGGTTCTCCTACAATGAGCAGTTCTTC
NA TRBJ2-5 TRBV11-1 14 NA CASSSRERLETQYF TGTGCCAGCAGCTCCCGGGAGAGACTAGAGACCCAGTACTTC
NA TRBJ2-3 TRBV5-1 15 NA CASSEGLPLTDTQYF TGCGCCAGCAGCGAGGGACTGCCTCTCACAGATACGCAGTATTTT
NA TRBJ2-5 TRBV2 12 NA CATRGREVAQYF TGTGCCACCAGGGGGAGGGAAGTAGCCCAGTACTTC
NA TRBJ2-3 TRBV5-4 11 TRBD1 CASSLGGQEYF TGTGCCAGCAGCTTGGGAGGACAGGAGTATTTT